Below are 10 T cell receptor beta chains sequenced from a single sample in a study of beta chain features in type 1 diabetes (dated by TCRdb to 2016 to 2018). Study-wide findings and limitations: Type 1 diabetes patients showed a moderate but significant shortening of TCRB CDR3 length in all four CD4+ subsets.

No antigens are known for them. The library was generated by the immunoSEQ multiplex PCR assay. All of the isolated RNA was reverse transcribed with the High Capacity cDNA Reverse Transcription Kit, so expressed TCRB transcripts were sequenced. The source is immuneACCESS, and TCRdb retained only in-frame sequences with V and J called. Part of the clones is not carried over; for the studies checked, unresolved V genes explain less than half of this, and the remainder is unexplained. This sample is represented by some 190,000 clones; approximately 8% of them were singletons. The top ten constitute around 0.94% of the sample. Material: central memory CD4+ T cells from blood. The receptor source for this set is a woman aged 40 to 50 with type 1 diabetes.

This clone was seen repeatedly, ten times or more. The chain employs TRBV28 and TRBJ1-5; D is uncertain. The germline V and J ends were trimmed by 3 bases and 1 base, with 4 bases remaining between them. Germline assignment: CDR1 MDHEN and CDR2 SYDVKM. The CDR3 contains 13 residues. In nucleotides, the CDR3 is TGTGCCAGCAGTTTCTTCAGCAATCAGCCCCAGCATTTT. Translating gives CASSFFSNQPQHF. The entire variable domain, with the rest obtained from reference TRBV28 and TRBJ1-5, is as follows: DVKVTQSSRYLVKRTGEKVFLECVQDMDHENMFWYRQDPGLGLRLIYFSYDVKMKEKGDIPEGYSVSREKKERFSLILESASTNQTSMYLCASSFFSNQPQHFGDGTRLSIL.

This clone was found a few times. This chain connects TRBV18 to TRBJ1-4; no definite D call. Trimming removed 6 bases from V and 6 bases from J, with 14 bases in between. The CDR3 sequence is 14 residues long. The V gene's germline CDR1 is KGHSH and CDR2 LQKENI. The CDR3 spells CASSPAETDEKLFF. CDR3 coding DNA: TGTGCCAGCTCGCCCGCGGAGACCGATGAAAAACTGTTTTTT.

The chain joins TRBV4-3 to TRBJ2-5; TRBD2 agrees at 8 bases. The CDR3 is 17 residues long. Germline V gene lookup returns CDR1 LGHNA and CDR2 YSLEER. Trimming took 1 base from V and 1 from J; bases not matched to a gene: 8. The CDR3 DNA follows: TGCGCCAGCAGCCAAGGGAACCGGGCGGGGGGCCAAGAGACCCAGTACTTC. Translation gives CASSQGNRAGGQETQYF.

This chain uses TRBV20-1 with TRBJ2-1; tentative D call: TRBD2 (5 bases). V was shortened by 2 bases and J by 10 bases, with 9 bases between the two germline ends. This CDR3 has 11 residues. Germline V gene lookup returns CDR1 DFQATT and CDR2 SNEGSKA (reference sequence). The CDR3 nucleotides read TGCAGTGCTAGACAGGCGGGCGAGCAGTTCTTC. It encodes CSARQAGEQFF.

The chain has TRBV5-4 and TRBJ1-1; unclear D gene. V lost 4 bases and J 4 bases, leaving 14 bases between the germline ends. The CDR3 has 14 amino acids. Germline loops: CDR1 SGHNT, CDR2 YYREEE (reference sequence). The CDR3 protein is CASSPDRPGTEAFF. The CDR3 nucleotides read TGTGCCAGCAGCCCCGACCGGCCGGGCACTGAAGCTTTCTTT.

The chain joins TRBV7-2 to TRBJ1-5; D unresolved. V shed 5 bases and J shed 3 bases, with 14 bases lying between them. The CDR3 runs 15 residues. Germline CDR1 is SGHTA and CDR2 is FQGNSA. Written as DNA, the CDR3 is TGTGCCAGCAGCCCTCAATGGGCCGACAATCAGCCCCAGCATTTT. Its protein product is CASSPQWADNQPQHF.

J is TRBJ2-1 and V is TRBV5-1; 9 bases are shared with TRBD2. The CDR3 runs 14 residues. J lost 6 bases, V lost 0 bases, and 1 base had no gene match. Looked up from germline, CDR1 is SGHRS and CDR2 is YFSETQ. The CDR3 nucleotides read TGCGCCAGCAGCTTGGCGACTAGCGGCAATGAGCAGTTCTTC. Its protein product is CASSLATSGNEQFF.

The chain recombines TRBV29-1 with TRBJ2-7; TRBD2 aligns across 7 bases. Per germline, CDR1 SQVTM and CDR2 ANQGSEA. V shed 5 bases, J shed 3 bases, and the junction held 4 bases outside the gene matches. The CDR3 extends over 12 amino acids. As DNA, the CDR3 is TGCAGCGTTAAACCTAGCGGCTACGAGCAGTACTTC. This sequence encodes CSVKPSGYEQYF.

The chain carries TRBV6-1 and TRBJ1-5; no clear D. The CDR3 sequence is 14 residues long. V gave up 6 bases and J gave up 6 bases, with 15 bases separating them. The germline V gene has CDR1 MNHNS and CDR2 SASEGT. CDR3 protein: CASSPPHSGQPQHF. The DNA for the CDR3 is TGTGCCAGCAGCCCACCTCACTCGGGTCAGCCCCAGCATTTT.

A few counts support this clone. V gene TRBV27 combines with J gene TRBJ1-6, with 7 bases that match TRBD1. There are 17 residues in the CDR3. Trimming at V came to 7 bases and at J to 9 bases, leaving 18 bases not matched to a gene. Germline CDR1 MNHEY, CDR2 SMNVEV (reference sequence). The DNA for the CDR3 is TGTGCCAGCACTTTCCGTAGTGCTCAGGGGGGTTTTTCACCCCTCCACTTT. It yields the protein CASTFRSAQGGFSPLHF.